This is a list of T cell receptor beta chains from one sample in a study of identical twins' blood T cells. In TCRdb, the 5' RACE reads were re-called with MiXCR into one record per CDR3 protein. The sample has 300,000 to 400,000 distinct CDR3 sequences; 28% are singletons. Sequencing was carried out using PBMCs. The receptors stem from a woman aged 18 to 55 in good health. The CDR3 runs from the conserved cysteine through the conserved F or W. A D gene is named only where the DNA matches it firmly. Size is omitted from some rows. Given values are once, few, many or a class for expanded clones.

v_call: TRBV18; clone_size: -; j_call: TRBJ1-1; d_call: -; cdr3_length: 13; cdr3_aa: CASSSQANTEAFF; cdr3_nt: TGTGCCAGCTCATCTCAGGCGAACACTGAAGCTTTCTTT
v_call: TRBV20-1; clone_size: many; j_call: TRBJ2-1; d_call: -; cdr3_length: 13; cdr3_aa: CSARNTRANEQFF; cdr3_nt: TGCAGTGCTCGGAATACTAGGGCCAATGAGCAGTTCTTC
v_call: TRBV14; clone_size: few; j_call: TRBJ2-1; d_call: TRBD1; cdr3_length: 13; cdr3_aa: CASTADRGYEQFF; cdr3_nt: TGTGCCAGCACGGCCGACAGGGGCTATGAGCAGTTCTTC
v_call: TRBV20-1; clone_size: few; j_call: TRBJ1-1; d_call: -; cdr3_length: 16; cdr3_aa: CSARDPMAEVITEAFF; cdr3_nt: TGCAGTGCTAGAGATCCTATGGCGGAGGTGATCACTGAAGCTTTCTTT
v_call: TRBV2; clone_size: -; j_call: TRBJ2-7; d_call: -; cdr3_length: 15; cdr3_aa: CASSELAGSDYEQYF; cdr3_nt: TGTGCCAGCAGTGAATTGGCCGGGTCAGATTACGAGCAGTACTTC
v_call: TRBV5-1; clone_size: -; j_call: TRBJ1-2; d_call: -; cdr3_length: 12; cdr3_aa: CASRDQNYGYTF; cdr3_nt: TGCGCCAGCCGAGATCAAAACTATGGCTACACCTTC
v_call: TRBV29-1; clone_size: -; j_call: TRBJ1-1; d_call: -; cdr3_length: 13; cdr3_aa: CSVSPRVGTEAFF; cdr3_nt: TGCAGCGTTTCCCCTAGGGTAGGCACTGAAGCTTTCTTT
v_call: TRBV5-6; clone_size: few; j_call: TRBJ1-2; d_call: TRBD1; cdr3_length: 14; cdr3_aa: CASSLGDRVLLYTF; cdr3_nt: TGTGCCAGCAGCTTGGGGGACAGGGTACTTCTCTACACCTTC
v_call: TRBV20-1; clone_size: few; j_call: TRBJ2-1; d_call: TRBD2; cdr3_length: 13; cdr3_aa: CGARLAGLNEQFF; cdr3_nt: TGCGGTGCTAGGTTAGCGGGGCTAAATGAGCAGTTCTTC
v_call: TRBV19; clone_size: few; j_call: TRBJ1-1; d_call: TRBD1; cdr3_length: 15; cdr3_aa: CASSASGTVNTEAFF; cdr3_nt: TGTGCCAGTAGTGCGTCCGGGACAGTGAACACTGAAGCTTTCTTT